The sequence of this T cell receptor beta chain was determined in a study of early T cells in non-severe SARS-CoV-2 infection. Study details: Unsorted whole blood bulk RNA was sequenced, with unpaired chains. Notes on the study in general: Matching against VDJdb likely underestimated virus-specific expansions, favoring anti-spike CD8.

On this clonotype: Antigen specificity is unknown.

Individual cDNA molecules received unique molecular identifiers during library preparation. A single record per CDR3 protein comes from TCRdb applying MiXCR to the 5' RACE reads. The top ten clones hold about 3% of a sample with approximately 83,000 distinct CDR3 sequences, more than 13% of them seen once. V lost 0 bases and J lost 7, with 10 bases in between. Germline V gene data show CDR1 as SGHRS and CDR2 as YFSETQ. The CDR3 totals 13 residues. Source material: whole blood. The V and J genes are TRBV5-1 and TRBJ1-1; D remains ambiguous. The receptor comes from an adult who was a healthcare worker with PCR-confirmed SARS-CoV-2 infection or an uninfected control (not recorded which). CDR3 residues: CASSLVISDEAFF. CDR3 DNA: TGCGCCAGCAGCTTGGTGATTAGCGATGAAGCTTTCTTT.